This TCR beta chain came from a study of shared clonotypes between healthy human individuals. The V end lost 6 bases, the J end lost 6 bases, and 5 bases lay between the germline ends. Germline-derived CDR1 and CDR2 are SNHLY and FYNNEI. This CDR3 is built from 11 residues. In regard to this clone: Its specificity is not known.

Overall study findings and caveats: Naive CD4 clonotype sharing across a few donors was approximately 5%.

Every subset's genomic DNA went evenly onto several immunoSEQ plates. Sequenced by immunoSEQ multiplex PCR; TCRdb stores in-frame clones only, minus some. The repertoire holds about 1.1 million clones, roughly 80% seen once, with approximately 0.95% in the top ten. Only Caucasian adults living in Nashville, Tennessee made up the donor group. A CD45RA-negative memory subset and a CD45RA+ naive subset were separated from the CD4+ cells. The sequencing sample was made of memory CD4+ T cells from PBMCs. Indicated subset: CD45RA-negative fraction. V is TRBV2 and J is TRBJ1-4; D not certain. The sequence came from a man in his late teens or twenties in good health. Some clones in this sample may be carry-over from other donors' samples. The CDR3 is CASRDDEKLFF. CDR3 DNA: TGTGCCAGCAGAGACGATGAAAAACTGTTTTTT. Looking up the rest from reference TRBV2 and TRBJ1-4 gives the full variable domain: EPEVTQTPSHQVTQMGQEVILRCVPISNHLYFYWYRQILGQKVEFLVSFYNNEISEKSEIFDDQFSVERPDGSNFTLKIRSTKLEDSAMYFCASRDDEKLFFGSGTQLSVL.